The entry that follows covers one TCR beta chain sequence. Which antigen it targets is not known. Nothing much larger sits one base from this clone, and base qualities are not available. The entry originates in a study of blood T cell repertoires in COVID-19 (dated by TCRdb to about 2020). With respect to the entire study: Recovered participants in ImmuneRACE Cohort 3 were defined as having two consecutive negative NP/OP PCR tests, clearance from a healthcare professional, or resolution of symptoms. Collaborator samples came from the United States, Italy and Spain and covered acute and convalescent phases of COVID-19. Deeply sampled blood TCRbeta repertoires from subjects exposed to, actively infected with, or recovered from COVID-19 were included in the dataset. The material from the prospective study consisted of cDNA or gDNA derived from T cells, B-cell-depleted T cells, or PBMCs. Where available, HLA class I and class II types were obtained from metadata supplied by the sample provider rather than from assay-based typing. The samples were drawn from two sources: the first 160 participants of the ongoing ImmuneRACE study, and 1,254 subjects contributed by 6 global collaborators. The repertoires were released in a freely available public database meant as a resource for research on the immune response to SARS-CoV-2. Nearly every sample came with metadata listing a de-identified subject ID, COVID-19 status, age in years and sex. General study outcomes and caveats: The quantity of clinical and demographic metadata differed by source and by participant and was supplied without curation.

Taken from the germline V gene, the CDR1 and CDR2 loops are SGHRS and YFSETQ. CDR3 length: 15 amino acids, cysteine to phenylalanine. Solely the CDR3 DNA is kept, with 45 bases framed from the first base. Unmatched junction bases come to 4, with V trimmed by 0 bases and J by 4 bases. Participants in the prospective study were aged about 18 to 95 years, lived in some 24 United States geographic areas, and enrolled through a virtual design. Cohort assignment in the prospective study relied on participant-reported clinical history from a screening survey and a study questionnaire. In the prospective study, whole blood, serum and a nasopharyngeal or oropharyngeal swab were collected from each participant by mobile phlebotomists. Prospective study participants could optionally give additional blood draws and questionnaires over an approximately 2-month period. Before DNA extraction, blood samples from the prospective study were shipped at room temperature or frozen.

The immunoSEQ Assay, a bias-controlled multiplex PCR, was used to amplify TCRbeta CDR3 regions from genomic DNA. On the authors' methods: The number of nucleated cells in each sample was estimated from the amplification of reference gene primers within the assay. To quantify the absolute abundance of each unique TCRbeta CDR3 rearrangement, sequence reads were collapsed and filtered. For each sample, productive Simpson clonality was calculated by taking the square root of Simpson's diversity index across productive rearrangements. The source is immuneACCESS, and TCRdb retained only in-frame sequences with V and J called. Part of the clones is not carried over; for the studies checked, unresolved V genes explain less than half of this, and the remainder is unexplained. V and J calls and clone size follow that table, whereas D and trimming were derived from the DNA. This sample comprises under 150,000 clones, over 75% of them detected only once. The ten largest account for 3.5% to 5% of the sample.

The chain links TRBV5-1 with TRBJ2-1; TRBD2 aligns with 7 central bases. The sample was PBMCs or T cells enriched from blood (not recorded which). The sequence was collected from a middle-aged man in a cohort exposed to, infected with or recovered from COVID-19 (not recorded which). The nucleotide sequence reads TGCGCCAGCAGCTTGGCGGGGGGACGGTACAATGAGCAGTTCTTC. This encodes CASSLAGGRYNEQFF. With the rest looked up from the reference TRBV5-1 and TRBJ2-1 genes rather than sequenced, the full variable domain is KAGVTQTPRYLIKTRGQQVTLSCSPISGHRSVSWYQQTPGQGLQFLFEYFSETQRNKGNFPGRFSGRQFSNSRSEMNVSTLELGDSALYLCASSLAGGRYNEQFFGPGTRLTVL.